This note documents a single TCR beta chain sequence. Its antigen is not identified. These data come from a study of identical twins. Study results and limitations: Excess sharing between twins was weaker in beta out-of-frame sequences. While abundant cord blood beta clonotypes carried fewer insertions, memory repertoires showed no such pattern. It was possible that invariant MAIT and iNKT cells partly confounded the zero-insertion analyses.

With 0 bases removed from V and 2 bases from J, the gap between germline ends came to 8 bases. The CDR3 totals 13 residues. Germline V gene sequence: CDR1 GTSNPN, CDR2 SVGIG (reference sequence). TCRdb called the 5' RACE reads again in MiXCR, with one record for every CDR3 protein. The profile shows a few hundred thousand distinct CDR3 sequences, approximately 18% of them singletons. Everyone who gave samples was a healthy Caucasian. This rearrangement joins TRBV30 to TRBJ2-7; D gene unclear. The sequence derives from a man in his fifties in good health. What was sequenced was naive T cells sorted from blood. The CDR3 region is CAWSVHSTYEQYF. CDR3 in DNA: TGTGCCTGGAGTGTACACAGTACCTACGAGCAGTACTTC. Full variable domain (outside the CDR3, taken from reference TRBV30 and TRBJ2-7): SQTIHQWPATLVQPVGSPLSLECTVEGTSNPNLYWYRQAAGRGLQLLFYSVGIGQISSEVPQNLSASRPQDRQFILSSKKLLLSDSGFYLCAWSVHSTYEQYFGPGTRLTVT.